The next 25 T cell receptor beta chains were all read from a single sample in a study of blood T cells in healthy people across ages. Through a sample-barcoded 5' primer and a J-beta primer mix, a second PCR was run for about 6 to 11 cycles. TCRdb reprocessed the 5' RACE reads via MiXCR and lists one record per CDR3 protein. Found here are around 970,000 distinct CDR3 sequences, roughly half of them singletons; the top ten hold 20% to 25%. The specimen was blood. The receptors come from a woman in her sixties or seventies in good health.

This clonotype turned up a few times. V usage is TRBV6-5 and J usage is TRBJ2-4; TRBD1 is a possible D gene (6 bases). Trimming took 5 bases from V and 11 from J, leaving 19 bases between them. This CDR3 contains 14 residues. Germline V gene data show CDR1 as MNHEY and CDR2 as SVGAGI. The chain's CDR3 is CASSGTGTSILQYF. CDR3 nucleotide sequence: TGTGCCAGCAGTGGAACCGGGACATCGATCCTTCAGTACTTC.

This clonotype appeared a few times. The chain is built from TRBV5-1 and TRBJ2-7, with TRBD1 as a possible D gene (6 bases). The CDR3 consists of 14 residues. Trimming removed 4 bases from V and 0 bases from J, with 11 bases in between. Germline CDR1 and CDR2: SGHRS and YFSETQ. DNA of the CDR3: TGCGCCAGCAGCACGGGACATAGCTCCTACGAGCAGTACTTC. Translating it yields CASSTGHSSYEQYF.

This chain links TRBV4-2 with TRBJ2-5; the D is unclear. V was cut by 5 bases and J by 0 bases, with 16 bases left in between. Germline V lookup: CDR1 LGHNA, CDR2 YNFKEQ. The length of the CDR3 is 16 residues. The CDR3 protein is CASSVGLAPNQETQYF. CDR3 coding DNA: TGTGCCAGCAGCGTGGGGTTAGCACCCAACCAAGAGACCCAGTACTTC.

The table lists this clonotype with a few counts. The rearrangement joins TRBV4-1 to TRBJ2-3; 14 bases align to TRBD2. CDR1 is MGHRA and CDR2 is YSYEKL in the germline V gene. V lost 2 bases and J lost 6; bases outside the gene matches: 7. There are 17 residues in the CDR3. The DNA of the CDR3 is TGCGCCAGCAGCCAATTGACTAGCGGGAGGGTTCCGGATACGCAGTATTTT. This translates into CASSQLTSGRVPDTQYF.

The V and J genes are TRBV30 and TRBJ2-3; D remains ambiguous. The CDR3 extends over 11 amino acids. Trimming took off 5 bases at V and 6 bases at J, with 9 bases between the two ends. Germline V gene lookup returns CDR1 GTSNPN and CDR2 SVGIG (reference sequence). CDR3 protein: CAWQESDTQYF. The CDR3 nucleotides read TGTGCCTGGCAAGAGAGTGATACGCAGTATTTT.

This clonotype was seen at least ten times. The V and J genes are TRBV5-1 and TRBJ2-1; D gene ambiguous. The CDR3 is 13 residues long. Trimming pared 4 bases from V and 4 bases from J, leaving 9 bases between. The germline gives CDR1 SGHRS, CDR2 YFSETQ. Here the CDR3 DNA reads TGCGCCAGCAGCCAACAAAGTTACAATGAGCAGTTCTTC. Translated, it gives CASSQQSYNEQFF. The whole variable domain, remainder taken from reference TRBV5-1 and TRBJ2-1, is KAGVTQTPRYLIKTRGQQVTLSCSPISGHRSVSWYQQTPGQGLQFLFEYFSETQRNKGNFPGRFSGRQFSNSRSEMNVSTLELGDSALYLCASSQQSYNEQFFGPGTRLTVL.

The V call is TRBV30, the J call TRBJ2-1; TRBD2 matches 9 bases. Germline values: CDR1 GTSNPN, CDR2 SVGIG (reference sequence). The CDR3 has 15 residues. With V trimmed by 0 bases and J by 7 bases, 7 bases remained unmatched. The CDR3 nucleotides read TGTGCCTGGAGTGTAGAGACTAGCGGAAAGAATGAGCAGTTCTTC. Its protein is CAWSVETSGKNEQFF.

This clonotype was detected ten times or more. The chain carries TRBV6-5 and TRBJ2-1, with TRBD2 matching 13 bases. There are 16 residues in the CDR3. V trimming: 2 bases; J trimming: 7 bases; junction bases outside the gene matches: 5. CDR1 is MNHEY, CDR2 SVGAGI, per germline. CDR3 DNA: TGTGCCAGCAGTTACGGGAGGACTAGCGGGAGAAATGAGCAGTTCTTC. Its protein product is CASSYGRTSGRNEQFF.

This clonotype has just a few counts. The genes are TRBV12-3 or TRBV12-4 and TRBJ2-1; 9 bases are shared with TRBD2. V shed 8 bases, J shed 6 bases, and the junction held 11 bases outside the gene matches. The length of the CDR3 is 15 residues. CDR3 DNA: TGTGCCAGCCGATTCGACAGAGCGGGAGGCAATGAGCAGTTCTTC. Protein sequence: CASRFDRAGGNEQFF.

On this clonotype: At one end, the junction sequence differs from germline, possibly due to a read error. The chain couples TRBV7-2 to TRBJ2-3, with 8 bases fitting TRBD2. The CDR3 is made up of 16 amino acids. Per the germline V gene, CDR1 is SGHTA and CDR2 is FQGNSA. For the CDR3, the DNA is TGTGCCAGCAGCTTAAGGAGCGGGAGTGGATCAGATATGCAGTATTTT. Protein product: CASSLRSGSGSDMQYF. Complete variable domain (other parts from reference TRBV7-2 and TRBJ2-3): GAGVSQSPSNKVTEKGKDVELRCDPISGHTALYWYRQSLGQGLEFLIYFQGNSAPDKSGLPSDRFSAERTGGSVSTLTIQRTQQEDSAVYLCASSLRSGSGSDMQYFGPGTRLTVL.

Here the CDR3 DNA reads TGCAGTGCTGCCGGGACAACTAACTATGGCTACACCTTC. Protein: CSAAGTTNYGYTF. The chain links TRBV20-1 to TRBJ1-2; D is possibly TRBD1 (6 bases). CDR1 DFQATT and CDR2 SNEGSKA come from the germline V gene (reference sequence). The CDR3 consists of 13 residues. Trimming cost V 5 bases and J 0 bases, with 10 bases left between them.

In its sample, this clonotype was seen a few times. The chain uses TRBV20-1 and TRBJ1-1; D perhaps matches TRBD1 (6 bases). Germline V gene data show CDR1 as DFQATT and CDR2 as SNEGSKA (reference sequence). The germline V and J ends were trimmed by 6 bases and 4 bases, with 18 bases remaining between them. The CDR3 is 14 residues long. CDR3 in amino acids: CSATVGGAGTEAFF. CDR3 nucleotide sequence: TGCAGTGCGACTGTAGGGGGGGCGGGCACTGAAGCTTTCTTT.

This clonotype turned up a few times. The V gene is TRBV29-1, the J gene TRBJ2-1; D uncertain. This CDR3 comprises 12 residues. The germline V gene encodes CDR1 SQVTM and CDR2 ANQGSEA. The DNA of the CDR3 is TGCAGTTCCGAGTTGTCCTACAATGAGCAGTTCTTC. Its protein product is CSSELSYNEQFF.

This clonotype was observed a few times. J is TRBJ2-3 and V is TRBV6-5; TRBD1 matches at 8 bases. This CDR3 comprises 14 residues. The J segment lost 1 base and the V segment lost 6 bases, leaving 3 bases of the junction unmatched. The germline gives CDR1 MNHEY, CDR2 SVGAGI. Here the CDR3 DNA reads TGTGCCAGCAGACAGGGGGTGGGCACAGATACGCAGTATTTT. This codes for CASRQGVGTDTQYF.

The V and J genes are TRBV12-3 or TRBV12-4 and TRBJ1-5; no clear D. The CDR3 runs 15 residues. Deletions cut 0 bases from V and 2 bases from J, with 8 bases between. CDR3 sequence: CASSLANRRNQPQHF. Written as DNA, the CDR3 is TGTGCCAGCAGTTTAGCCAACAGACGCAATCAGCCCCAGCATTTT.

This chain links TRBV25-1 with TRBJ1-2, with a tentative D call TRBD1 (6 bases). The V and J ends lost 4 bases and 1 base respectively, with 22 bases between them. CDR3 length: 18 amino acids. The V gene's germline CDR1 is MGHDK and CDR2 SYGVNS. CDR3 amino acids: CASSGYSGTISFNYGYTF. As DNA, the CDR3 is TGTGCCAGCAGTGGCTACTCCGGGACAATTTCGTTTAACTATGGCTACACCTTC.

The chain is built from TRBV2 and TRBJ2-1; 12 bases agree with TRBD1. The CDR3 loop spans 14 amino acids. Germline values: CDR1 SNHLY, CDR2 FYNNEI. Unmatched junction bases numbered 3, after V lost 6 bases and J lost 6 bases. The CDR3 nucleotides are TGTGCCAGCAGGGGACAGGGGGCCTTCAATGAGCAGTTCTTC. It translates to CASRGQGAFNEQFF.

This clonotype came up a few times. The chain has TRBV20-1 and TRBJ1-5, with D unclear. Deletions cut 2 bases from V and 5 bases from J, with 13 bases between. Germline-derived CDR1 and CDR2 are DFQATT and SNEGSKA (reference sequence). The CDR3 is made up of 14 amino acids. CDR3 nucleotide sequence: TGCAGTGCTAGAACCTTCGACTGGGATCAGCCCCAGCATTTT. Residues: CSARTFDWDQPQHF.

The chain has TRBV4-2 and TRBJ2-4, with D possibly called TRBD1 or TRBD2 (6 bases each). The J call is uncertain, as TRBJ2-5 better fits the DNA end. This CDR3 has 17 amino acids. Germline CDR1 and CDR2: LGHNA and YNFKEQ. The CDR3 protein is CASSQLGGGQGGGTQYF. CDR3 bases: TGTGCCAGCAGCCAACTAGGTGGGGGGCAAGGTGGGGGGACCCAGTACTTC.

This chain joins TRBV29-1 and TRBJ2-3, with D unresolved. The length of the CDR3 is 14 residues. The V gene lost 3 bases and the J gene lost 2 bases, with 12 bases spanning the gap. CDR1 and CDR2 (germline): SQVTM, ANQGSEA. CDR3 DNA sequence: TGCAGCGTTGAGGTGGGCGGAAACACAGATACGCAGTATTTT. Protein sequence: CSVEVGGNTDTQYF.

This chain connects TRBV24-1 to TRBJ2-1; D not resolved. Per the germline V gene, CDR1 is KGHDR and CDR2 is SFDVKD. This CDR3 is 14 amino acids long. The V end was cut by 4 bases, the J end by 1 base, with 7 bases between. The CDR3 spells CATSDTVSYNEQFF. The CDR3 region has the DNA TGTGCCACCAGTGACACGGTTTCCTACAATGAGCAGTTCTTC.

This clonotype showed up just a few times. CDR3 residues: CASSQVAGREETQYF. DNA for the CDR3: TGTGCCAGCAGCCAAGTTGCGGGGAGAGAAGAGACCCAGTACTTC. The chain carries TRBV14 and TRBJ2-5, with a possible D match to TRBD2 (6 bases). Germline CDR1 and CDR2: SGHDN and FVKESK. V was pared by 1 base and J by 3 bases, with 12 bases between. The CDR3 covers 15 residues.

V is TRBV15 and J is TRBJ1-5; D call uncertain. This CDR3 has 15 residues. Trimming took off 0 bases at V and 2 bases at J, with 8 bases between the two ends. Germline V gene sequence: CDR1 LNHNV, CDR2 YYDKDF (reference sequence). The CDR3 region is CATSRDVGGNQPQHF. For the CDR3, the DNA is TGTGCCACCAGCAGAGATGTGGGCGGCAATCAGCCCCAGCATTTT.

This chain joins TRBV10-3 and TRBJ2-3; 9 nucleotides agree with TRBD2. Germline V gene sequence: CDR1 ENHRY, CDR2 SYGVKD. This CDR3 has 17 residues. V lost 5 bases, J lost 3 bases, and 12 bases stayed unmatched. The CDR3 DNA is TGTGCCATCAGTCCAAGGGGGCTAGCGGGATCAACAGATACGCAGTATTTT. Translation gives CAISPRGLAGSTDTQYF.

The genes are TRBV18 and TRBJ2-5; 10 nucleotides align to TRBD2. The CDR3 has 14 amino acids. Germline V gene data show CDR1 as KGHSH and CDR2 as LQKENI. After removal of 5 bases from V and 5 bases from J, the junction contained 5 bases not matched to a gene. CDR3 protein: CASSSPAGGETQYF. The CDR3 nucleotides read TGTGCCAGCTCATCCCCAGCGGGAGGGGAGACCCAGTACTTC. Filled out from reference TRBV18 and TRBJ2-5, the complete variable domain reads NAGVMQNPRHLVRRRGQEARLRCSPMKGHSHVYWYRQLPEEGLKFMVYLQKENIIDESGMPKERFSAEFPKEGPSILRIQQVVRGDSAAYFCASSSPAGGETQYFGPGTRLLVL.